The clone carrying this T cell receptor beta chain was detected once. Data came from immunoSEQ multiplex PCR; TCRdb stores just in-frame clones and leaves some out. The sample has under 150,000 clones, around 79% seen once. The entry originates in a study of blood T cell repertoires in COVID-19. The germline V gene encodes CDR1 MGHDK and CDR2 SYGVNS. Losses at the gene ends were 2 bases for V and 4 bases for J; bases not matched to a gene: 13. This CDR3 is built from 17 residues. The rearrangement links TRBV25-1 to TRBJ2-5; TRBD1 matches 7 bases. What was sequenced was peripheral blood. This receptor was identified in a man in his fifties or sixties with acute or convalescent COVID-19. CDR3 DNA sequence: TGTGCCAGCAGTGAACAGGGGGTCCTGGGGTACCGAGAGACCCAGTACTTC. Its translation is CASSEQGVLGYRETQYF.